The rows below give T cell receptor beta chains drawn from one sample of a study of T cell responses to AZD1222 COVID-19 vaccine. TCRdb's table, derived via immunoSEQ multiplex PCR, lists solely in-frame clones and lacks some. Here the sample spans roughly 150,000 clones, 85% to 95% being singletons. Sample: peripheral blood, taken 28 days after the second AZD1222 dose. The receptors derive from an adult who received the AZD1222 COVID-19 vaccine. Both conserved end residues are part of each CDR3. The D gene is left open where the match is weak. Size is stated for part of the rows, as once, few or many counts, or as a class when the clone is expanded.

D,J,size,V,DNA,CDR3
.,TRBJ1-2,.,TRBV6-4,TGTGCCAGCAGTGAATCCCGGGACCCAAAGCGGGGCTACACCTTC,CASSESRDPKRGYTF
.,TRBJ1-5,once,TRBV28,TGTGCCAGCAGGCTAGGGGGTCTCCAGCCCCAGCATTTT,CASRLGGLQPQHF
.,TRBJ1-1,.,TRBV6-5,TGTGCCAGCAGGGAGGCTGGGGAAGCTTTCTTT,CASREAGEAFF
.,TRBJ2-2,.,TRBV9,TGTGCCAGCAGCTACCATTTGGAAAACACCGGGGAGCTGTTTTTT,CASSYHLENTGELFF
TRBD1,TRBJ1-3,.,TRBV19,TGTGCCAGTAGTATTTCAGGGGGCTCTGGAAACACCATATATTTT,CASSISGGSGNTIYF
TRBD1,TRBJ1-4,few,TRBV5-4,TGTGCCAGCAGCTATGACAGGGGAGGAGCAACTAATGAAAAACTGTTTTTT,CASSYDRGGATNEKLFF
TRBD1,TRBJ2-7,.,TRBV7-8,TGTGCCACCAGACAGGGTTACCACGAGCAGTACTTC,CATRQGYHEQYF
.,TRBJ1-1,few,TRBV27,TGTGCCAGCAGTTTGCGAGGGCGAATCACTGAAGCTTTCTTT,CASSLRGRITEAFF
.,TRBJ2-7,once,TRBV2,TGTGCCAGCAGTGAAGCGAAGGGTACCTACGAGCAGTACTTC,CASSEAKGTYEQYF
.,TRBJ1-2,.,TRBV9,TGTGCCAGCAGCGTAGGTAGTTCCGGCTACACCTTC,CASSVGSSGYTF
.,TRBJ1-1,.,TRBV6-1,TGTGCCAGCAGTGATCTAAAGGGGAACACTGAAGCTTTCTTT,CASSDLKGNTEAFF
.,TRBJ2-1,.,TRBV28,TGTGCCAGCAGTATAGTCAGCTACAATGAGCAGTTCTTC,CASSIVSYNEQFF
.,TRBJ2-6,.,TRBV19,TGTGCCAGTACCTCGGCGGGCTCTGGGGCCAACGTCCTGACTTTC,CASTSAGSGANVLTF
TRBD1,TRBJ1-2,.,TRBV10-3,TGTGCCATCAGTGAGTCCTATTACAGGGGAGGGAACTATGGCTACACCTTC,CAISESYYRGGNYGYTF
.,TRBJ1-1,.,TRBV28,TGTGCCACCGGGCCCGTCAGGGACACTGAAGCTTTCTTT,CATGPVRDTEAFF
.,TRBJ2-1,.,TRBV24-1,TGTGCCACCAGTGATTTACAAGTGGGGGACTACAATGAGCAGTTCTTC,CATSDLQVGDYNEQFF
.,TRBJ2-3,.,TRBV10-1,TGCGCCAGCAGACCGGAGGGCAGAGGGGATACGCAGTATTTT,CASRPEGRGDTQYF
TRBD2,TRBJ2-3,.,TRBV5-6,TGTGCCAGCAGCTTCGCGGGGGGCGGCTCTTATACGCAGTATTTT,CASSFAGGGSYTQYF
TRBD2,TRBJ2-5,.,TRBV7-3,TGTGCCAGCAGCCTCGGTGGCGGGAGGGAGACCCAGTACTTC,CASSLGGGRETQYF
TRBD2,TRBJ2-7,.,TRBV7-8,TGTGCCAGCATCCCGGGGGGATTCTCCTACGAGCAGTACTTC,CASIPGGFSYEQYF
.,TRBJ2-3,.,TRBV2,TGTGCCACACGGGGGTGGGCAGATACGCAGTATTTT,CATRGWADTQYF
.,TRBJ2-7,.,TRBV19,TGTGCCAGTAGTTTTACAGTGTCCTACGAGCAGTACTTC,CASSFTVSYEQYF
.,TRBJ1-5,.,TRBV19,TGTGCCAGTAGCCCGACGAAGGGTAGCAATCAGCCCCAGCATTTT,CASSPTKGSNQPQHF
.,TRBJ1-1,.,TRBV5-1,TGCGCCAGCAGCTTGGTAACAGCTCCGAACACTGAAGCTTTCTTT,CASSLVTAPNTEAFF
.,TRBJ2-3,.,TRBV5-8,TGTGCCAGCAGCGACGGGGCTTTTGCAGATACGCAGTATTTT,CASSDGAFADTQYF
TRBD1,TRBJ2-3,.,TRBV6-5,TGTGCCAGCAGTTACTCAAGACAGGGGACCACAGATACGCAGTATTTT,CASSYSRQGTTDTQYF
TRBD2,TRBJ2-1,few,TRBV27,TGTGCCAGCAGTTTACGAGGGACTAGCGGTCTGGGAGGGGAGCAGTTCTTC,CASSLRGTSGLGGEQFF
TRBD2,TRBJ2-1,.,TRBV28,TGTGCCAGCAGCCTGACTAGCGCTATCTACAATGAGCAGTTCTTC,CASSLTSAIYNEQFF
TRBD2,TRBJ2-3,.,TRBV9,TGTGCCAGCAGCGTAGTAGCGGGGTACACAGATACGCAGTATTTT,CASSVVAGYTDTQYF
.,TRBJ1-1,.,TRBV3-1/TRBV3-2,TGTGCCAGCAGCCAAGGGTCGCTGGGGACTGAAGCTTTCTTT,CASSQGSLGTEAFF
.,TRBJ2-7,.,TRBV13,TGTGCCAGCAGCTTAGGTGTGTCCTACGAGCAGTACTTC,CASSLGVSYEQYF
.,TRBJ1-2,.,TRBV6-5,TGTGCCAGCAGTTACTCGCTCCGGGGGGCAGATGGCTACACCTTC,CASSYSLRGADGYTF
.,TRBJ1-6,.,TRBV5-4,TGTGCCAGCTCGACGGACTTTAATTCACCCCTCCACTTT,CASSTDFNSPLHF
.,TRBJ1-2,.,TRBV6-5,TGTGCCAGCAGTTCCGGGACGTTCTATGGCTACACCTTC,CASSSGTFYGYTF
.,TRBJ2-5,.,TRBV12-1,TGTGCCAGCAGCCTTCCCCGGGGACTAGCGGGCCCTGGGGAGACCCAGTACTTC,CASSLPRGLAGPGETQYF
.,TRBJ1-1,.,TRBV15,TGTGCCACCAGCAGAGATAAGTCCTGGGTCCAAAGTGGGAACACTGAAGCTTTCTTT,CATSRDKSWVQSGNTEAFF
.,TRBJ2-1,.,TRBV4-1,TGCGCCAGCAGCCGCGTTCTCGATGAGCAGTTCTTC,CASSRVLDEQFF
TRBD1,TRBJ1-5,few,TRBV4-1,TGCGCCAGCAGCCAAGGTCCCCGAGGGACAGGGAATCAGCCCCAGCATTTT,CASSQGPRGTGNQPQHF
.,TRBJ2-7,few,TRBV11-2,TGTGCCAGCACCCGACAGATCTCCTACGAGCAGTACTTC,CASTRQISYEQYF